The T cell receptor beta chain under discussion was sequenced for a study of T-cell memory formation after mild COVID-19. TCRdb redid the calling of the 5' RACE reads with MiXCR, one entry per CDR3 protein. The repertoire holds about 560,000 distinct CDR3 sequences, around 15% seen once, with roughly 8.2% in the top ten. The sample consisted of PBMCs or a T cell subset sorted from them (not recorded which). This receptor was taken from an adult woman who had mild COVID-19 (a few samples of this study predate the infection). Cell type and time point are not known.

The CDR3 loop reads CATSRDVAGGVIQYF. The DNA for the CDR3 is TGTGCCACCAGCAGAGATGTAGCGGGGGGCGTCATTCAGTACTTC. The V gene is TRBV15, the J gene TRBJ2-4, with 10 positions matching TRBD2. Germline values: CDR1 LNHNV, CDR2 YYDKDF (reference sequence). With V trimmed by 0 bases and J by 9 bases, 5 bases remained unmatched. The CDR3 extends over 15 amino acids. The full variable domain, rest sourced from reference TRBV15 and TRBJ2-4, is DAMVIQNPRYQVTQFGKPVTLSCSQTLNHNVMYWYQQKSSQAPKLLFHYYDKDFNNEADTPDNFQSRRPNTSFCFLDIRSPGLGDTAMYLCATSRDVAGGVIQYFGAGTRLSVL.